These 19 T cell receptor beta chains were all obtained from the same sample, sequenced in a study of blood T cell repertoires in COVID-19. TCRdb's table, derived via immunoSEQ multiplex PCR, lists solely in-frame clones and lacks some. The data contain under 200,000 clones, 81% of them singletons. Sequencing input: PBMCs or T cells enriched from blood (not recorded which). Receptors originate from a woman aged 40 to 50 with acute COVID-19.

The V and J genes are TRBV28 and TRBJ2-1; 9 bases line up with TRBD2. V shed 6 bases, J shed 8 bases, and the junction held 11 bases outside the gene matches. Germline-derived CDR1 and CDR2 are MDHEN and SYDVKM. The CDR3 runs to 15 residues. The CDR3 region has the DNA TGTGCCAGCAGGGTCGGGGGGATAGCGGGAGATGAGCAGTTCTTC. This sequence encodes CASRVGGIAGDEQFF.

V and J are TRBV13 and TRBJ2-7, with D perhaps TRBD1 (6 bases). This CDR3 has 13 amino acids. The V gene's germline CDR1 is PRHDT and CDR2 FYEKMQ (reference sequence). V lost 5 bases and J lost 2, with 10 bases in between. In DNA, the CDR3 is TGTGCCAGCAGCCCAACAGGGACCTACGAGCAGTACTTC. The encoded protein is CASSPTGTYEQYF.

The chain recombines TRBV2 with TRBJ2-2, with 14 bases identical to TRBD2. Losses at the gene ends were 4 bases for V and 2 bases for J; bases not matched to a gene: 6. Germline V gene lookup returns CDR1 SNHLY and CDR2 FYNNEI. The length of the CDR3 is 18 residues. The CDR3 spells CASSATSGRAVNTGELFF. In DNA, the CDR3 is TGTGCCAGCAGTGCGACTAGCGGGAGGGCCGTTAACACCGGGGAGCTGTTTTTT.

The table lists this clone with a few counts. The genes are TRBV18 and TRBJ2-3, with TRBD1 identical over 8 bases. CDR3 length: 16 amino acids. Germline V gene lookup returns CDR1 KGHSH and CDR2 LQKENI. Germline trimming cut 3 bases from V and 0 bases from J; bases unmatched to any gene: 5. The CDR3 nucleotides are TGTGCCAGCTCACCCGGGACAGGCTATAGCACAGATACGCAGTATTTT. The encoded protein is CASSPGTGYSTDTQYF.

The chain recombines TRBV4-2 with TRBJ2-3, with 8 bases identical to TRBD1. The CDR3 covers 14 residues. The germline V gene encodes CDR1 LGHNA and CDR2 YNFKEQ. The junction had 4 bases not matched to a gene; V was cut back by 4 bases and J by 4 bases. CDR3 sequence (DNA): TGTGCCAGCAGCCCCGGACAGGGTGCAGATACGCAGTATTTT. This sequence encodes CASSPGQGADTQYF.

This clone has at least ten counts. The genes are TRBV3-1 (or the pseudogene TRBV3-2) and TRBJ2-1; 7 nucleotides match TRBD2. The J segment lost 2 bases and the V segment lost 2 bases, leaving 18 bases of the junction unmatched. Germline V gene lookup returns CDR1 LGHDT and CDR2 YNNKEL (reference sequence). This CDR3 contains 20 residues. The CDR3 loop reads CASSQTRTGEGTFTYNEQFF. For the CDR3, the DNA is TGTGCCAGCAGCCAAACTCGAACGGGGGAGGGGACCTTTACCTACAATGAGCAGTTCTTC.

This CDR3 reads CATSRGGRAPEAFF. The CDR3 DNA reads as TGTGCCACCAGCAGAGGAGGGAGGGCGCCAGAAGCTTTCTTT. The chain carries TRBV15 and TRBJ1-1, with D unclear. V shed 1 base and J shed 8 bases, with 14 bases lying between them. CDR1 and CDR2 from the germline V gene are LNHNV and YYDKDF (reference sequence). The CDR3 runs 14 residues.

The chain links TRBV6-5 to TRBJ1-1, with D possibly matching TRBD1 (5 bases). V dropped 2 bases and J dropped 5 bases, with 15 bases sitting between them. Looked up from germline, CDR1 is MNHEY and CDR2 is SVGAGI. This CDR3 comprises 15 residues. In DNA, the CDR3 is TGTGCCAGCAGTTACCAGTACCGCTCAGGGACTGAAGCTTTCTTT. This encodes CASSYQYRSGTEAFF.

The CDR3 loop is CASSLAGTGVETQYF. The CDR3 nucleotides read TGCGCCAGCAGCTTAGCAGGGACAGGGGTGGAGACCCAGTACTTC. This sequence joins TRBV5-1 and TRBJ2-5; 10 nucleotides align to TRBD1. The J segment lost 5 bases and the V segment lost 2 bases, leaving 6 bases of the junction unmatched. The CDR3 is made up of 15 amino acids. CDR1 is SGHRS and CDR2 is YFSETQ in the germline V gene.

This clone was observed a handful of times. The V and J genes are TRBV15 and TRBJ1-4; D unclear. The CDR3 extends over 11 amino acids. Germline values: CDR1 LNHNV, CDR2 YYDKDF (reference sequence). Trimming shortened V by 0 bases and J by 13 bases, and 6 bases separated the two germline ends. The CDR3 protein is CATSREGGLFF. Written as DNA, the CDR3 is TGTGCCACCAGCAGAGAAGGAGGACTGTTTTTT.

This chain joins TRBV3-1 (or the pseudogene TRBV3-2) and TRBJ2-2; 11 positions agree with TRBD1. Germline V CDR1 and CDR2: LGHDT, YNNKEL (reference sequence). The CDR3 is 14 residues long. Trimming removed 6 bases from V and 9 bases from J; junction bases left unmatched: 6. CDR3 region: CASSRRTGGRELFF. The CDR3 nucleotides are TGTGCCAGCAGTCGTCGGACAGGGGGCCGGGAGCTGTTTTTT.

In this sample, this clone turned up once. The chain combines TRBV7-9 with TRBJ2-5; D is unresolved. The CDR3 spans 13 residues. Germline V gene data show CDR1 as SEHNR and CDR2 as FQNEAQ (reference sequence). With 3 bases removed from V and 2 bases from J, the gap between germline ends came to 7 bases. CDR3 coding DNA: TGTGCCAGCAGCTTCACATTTCAAGAGACCCAGTACTTC. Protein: CASSFTFQETQYF.

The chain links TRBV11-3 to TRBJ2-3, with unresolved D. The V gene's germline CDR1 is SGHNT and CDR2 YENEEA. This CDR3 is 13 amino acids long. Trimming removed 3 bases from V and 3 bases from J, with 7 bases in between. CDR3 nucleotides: TGTGCCAGCAGCTTGGTCGCGACAGATACGCAGTATTTT. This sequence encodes CASSLVATDTQYF.

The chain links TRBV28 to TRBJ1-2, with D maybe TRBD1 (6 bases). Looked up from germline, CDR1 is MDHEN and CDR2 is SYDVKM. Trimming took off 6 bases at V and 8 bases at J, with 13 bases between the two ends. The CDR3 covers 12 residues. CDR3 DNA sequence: TGTGCCAGCAGCTCACAGGGCTACGGCTACACCTTC. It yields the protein CASSSQGYGYTF.

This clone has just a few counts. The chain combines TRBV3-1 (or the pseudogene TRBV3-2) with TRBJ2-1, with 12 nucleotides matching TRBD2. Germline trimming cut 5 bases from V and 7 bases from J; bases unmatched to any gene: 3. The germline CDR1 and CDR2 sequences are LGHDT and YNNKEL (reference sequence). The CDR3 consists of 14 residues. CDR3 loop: CASSGLAGWNEQFF. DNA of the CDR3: TGTGCCAGCAGCGGACTAGCGGGGTGGAATGAGCAGTTCTTC.

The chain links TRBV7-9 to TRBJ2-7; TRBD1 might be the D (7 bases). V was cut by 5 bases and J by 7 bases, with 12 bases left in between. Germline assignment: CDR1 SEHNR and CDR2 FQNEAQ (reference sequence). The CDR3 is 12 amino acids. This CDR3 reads CASSMTGREQYV. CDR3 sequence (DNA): TGTGCCAGCAGCATGACAGGGAGGGAGCAGTACGTC.

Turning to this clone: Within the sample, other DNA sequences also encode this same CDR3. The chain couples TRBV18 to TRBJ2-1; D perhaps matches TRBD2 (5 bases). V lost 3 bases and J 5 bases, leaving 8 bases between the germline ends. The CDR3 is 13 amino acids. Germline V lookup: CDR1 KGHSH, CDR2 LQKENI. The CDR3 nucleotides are TGTGCCAGCTCACCCGGACTTAACAATGAGCAGTTCTTC. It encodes CASSPGLNNEQFF.

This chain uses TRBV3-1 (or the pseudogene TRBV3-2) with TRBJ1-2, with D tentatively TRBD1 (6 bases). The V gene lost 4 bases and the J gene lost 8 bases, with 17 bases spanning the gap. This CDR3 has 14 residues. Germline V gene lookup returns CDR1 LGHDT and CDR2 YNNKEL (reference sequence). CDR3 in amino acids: CASSPHRVAGGYTF. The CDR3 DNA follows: TGTGCCAGCAGCCCCCACAGGGTCGCGGGCGGCTACACCTTC.

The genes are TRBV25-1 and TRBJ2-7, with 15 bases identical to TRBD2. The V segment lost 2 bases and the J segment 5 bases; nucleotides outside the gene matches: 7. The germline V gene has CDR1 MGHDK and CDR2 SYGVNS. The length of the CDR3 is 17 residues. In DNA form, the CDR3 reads TGTGCCAGCAGTGAACAGGGACTAGCGGGAGGAGTCCACGAGCAGTACTTC. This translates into CASSEQGLAGGVHEQYF.